These 21 T cell receptor beta chains came from one sample sequenced in a study of blood T cell repertoires in COVID-19. Assay: immunoSEQ multiplex PCR; the TCRdb copy retains only in-frame clones and omits some. The sample yields 300,000 to 500,000 clones, 85% to 90% seen once. The source material was PBMCs or T cells enriched from blood (not recorded which). These receptors originate from a woman aged 25 to 39 with acute COVID-19.

The chain couples TRBV27 to TRBJ2-7; D call uncertain. This CDR3 region has 15 residues. Deletions cut 3 bases from V and 4 bases from J, with 16 bases between. Germline V gene sequence: CDR1 MNHEY, CDR2 SMNVEV (reference sequence). The CDR3, as DNA: TGTGCCAGCAGTTTTCGACTGGCACCCGAATACGAGCAGTACTTC. Its translation: CASSFRLAPEYEQYF.

On this clone itself: This specimen includes other DNA sequences encoding the same CDR3. DNA of the CDR3: TGCGCCAGCAGCTTGGGAGGAGATCAGCCCCAGCATTTT. It specifies CASSLGGDQPQHF. The chain is built from TRBV5-1 and TRBJ1-5; D ambiguous. CDR1 is SGHRS and CDR2 is YFSETQ in the germline V gene. CDR3 length: 13 amino acids. Trimming took off 0 bases at V and 5 bases at J, with 6 bases between the two ends.

This chain links TRBV5-1 with TRBJ2-7; D is undetermined. The germline V gene encodes CDR1 SGHRS and CDR2 YFSETQ. V dropped 3 bases and J dropped 2 bases, with 15 bases sitting between them. The CDR3 sequence is 15 residues long. Here the CDR3 reads CASSYPEVSTYEQYF. CDR3 sequence (DNA): TGCGCCAGCAGCTACCCCGAGGTCTCTACCTACGAGCAGTACTTC.

The rearrangement links TRBV27 to TRBJ1-1, with 9 bases matching TRBD1. The germline CDR1 and CDR2 sequences are MNHEY and SMNVEV (reference sequence). CDR3 size: 14 residues. Unmatched junction bases numbered 5, after V lost 5 bases and J lost 4 bases. This CDR3 is CASSTGTGTTEAFF. In DNA form, the CDR3 reads TGTGCCAGCAGTACCGGGACAGGGACCACTGAAGCTTTCTTT.

The rearrangement links TRBV10-2 to TRBJ1-2; D not resolved. Looked up from germline, CDR1 is WSHSY and CDR2 is SAAADI. The CDR3 has 13 residues. V was pared by 3 bases and J by 5 bases, with 10 bases between. This CDR3 reads CASSDPGPYGYTF. The CDR3 DNA follows: TGCGCCAGCAGTGACCCAGGCCCATATGGCTACACCTTC.

The V call is TRBV9, the J call TRBJ1-1, with 8 bases lining up with TRBD1. Germline V gene sequence: CDR1 SGDLS, CDR2 YYNGEE. The CDR3 has 14 amino acids. Trimming took 4 bases from V and 1 from J; bases not matched to a gene: 3. CDR3 in DNA: TGTGCCAGCAGCCGACAGGGGAGGAACACTGAAGCTTTCTTT. This sequence encodes CASSRQGRNTEAFF.

The chain recombines TRBV5-5 with TRBJ1-5, with 8 bases lining up with TRBD1. The CDR3 has 13 amino acids. In germline, CDR1 is SGHKS, CDR2 YYEKEE (reference sequence). V was pared by 3 bases and J by 11 bases, with 7 bases of the junction left unmatched. The CDR3 loop reads CASSYQGAQTQHF. The CDR3, as DNA: TGTGCCAGCAGCTACCAGGGGGCGCAGACCCAGCATTTT.

The chain combines TRBV2 with TRBJ1-4; the match to TRBD1 covers 11 bases. With V trimmed by 6 bases and J by 3 bases, 9 bases remained unmatched. The CDR3 is made up of 17 amino acids. CDR1 and CDR2 from the germline V gene are SNHLY and FYNNEI. The CDR3 DNA is TGTGCCAGCAGGGTCGGACAGGGGGCTTCGGCTAATGAAAAACTGTTTTTT. Amino acid sequence: CASRVGQGASANEKLFF.

The rearrangement joins TRBV3-1 (or the pseudogene TRBV3-2) to TRBJ2-5; 11 bases line up with TRBD2. Germline CDR1 is LGHDT and CDR2 is YNNKEL (reference sequence). This CDR3 is 16 amino acids long. Trimming removed 0 bases from V and 5 bases from J; junction bases left unmatched: 5. CDR3 bases: TGTGCCAGCAGCCAAGACCCTAGCGGGGGGAAGGAGACCCAGTACTTC. The encoded protein is CASSQDPSGGKETQYF.

This chain connects TRBV6-5 to TRBJ1-5, with 7 bases identical to TRBD1. Germline V gene lookup returns CDR1 MNHEY and CDR2 SVGAGI. Germline trimming cut 5 bases from V and 1 base from J; bases unmatched to any gene: 5. The CDR3 has 15 residues. CDR3 region: CASSPTGPSNQPQHF. As DNA, the CDR3 is TGTGCCAGCAGTCCGACAGGGCCCAGCAATCAGCCCCAGCATTTT.

Notes on this clone: The same CDR3 can be traced to other DNA sequences in this sample. This rearrangement joins TRBV7-9 to TRBJ2-3; D is ambiguous. The CDR3 sequence is 14 residues long. Germline values: CDR1 SEHNR, CDR2 FQNEAQ (reference sequence). Trimming stripped 1 base from V and 2 bases from J, with 7 bases between. In DNA, the CDR3 is TGTGCCAGCAGCTTAGGTACAAACACAGATACGCAGTATTTT. Translating it yields CASSLGTNTDTQYF.

This clone is a singleton in its sample. CDR3: CASSIDLYRADGNQPQHF. The CDR3 coding sequence is TGTGCCAGTAGTATAGATCTCTACAGGGCCGATGGCAATCAGCCCCAGCATTTT. This chain joins TRBV19 and TRBJ1-5; TRBD1 might be the D (6 bases). Germline V CDR1 and CDR2: LNHDA, SQIVND (reference sequence). The V and J ends lost 0 bases and 2 bases respectively, with 17 bases between them. This CDR3 is 18 amino acids long. Complete variable domain (other parts from reference TRBV19 and TRBJ1-5): DGGITQSPKYLFRKEGQNVTLSCEQNLNHDAMYWYRQDPGQGLRLIYYSQIVNDFQKGDIAEGYSVSREKKESFPLTVTSAQKNPTAFYLCASSIDLYRADGNQPQHFGDGTRLSIL.

The genes are TRBV7-6 and TRBJ1-6, with TRBD1 matching over 9 bases. CDR1 SGHVS and CDR2 FNYEAQ come from the germline V gene. The V and J ends lost 4 bases and 7 bases, in that order; junction bases with no gene match: 5. The CDR3 is 15 amino acids. CDR3 protein: CASSSWTGDNSPLHF. The DNA for the CDR3 is TGTGCCAGCAGCTCCTGGACAGGGGACAATTCACCCCTCCACTTT.

The V call is TRBV27, the J call TRBJ1-4; D remains ambiguous. The ends were cut back, 2 bases at V and 0 bases at J, with 4 bases in the middle. The CDR3 covers 14 residues. The germline V gene has CDR1 MNHEY and CDR2 SMNVEV (reference sequence). CDR3 coding DNA: TGTGCCAGCAGTTTAACATCAACTAATGAAAAACTGTTTTTT. Protein product: CASSLTSTNEKLFF.

The sample holds one count of this clone. This chain joins TRBV6-2 or TRBV6-3 and TRBJ1-5, with 8 nucleotides matching TRBD1. The V segment lost 5 bases and the J segment 3 bases; nucleotides outside the gene matches: 6. Germline V gene data show CDR1 as MNHEY and CDR2 as SVGEGT. This CDR3 is 15 amino acids long. CDR3 sequence reads: CASSLGQGINQPQHF. The CDR3 coding sequence is TGTGCCAGCAGTCTCGGACAGGGAATCAATCAGCCCCAGCATTTT.

The CDR3 loop is CASSITGSPGNTIYF. CDR3 coding DNA: TGTGCCAGCAGCATCACAGGGTCTCCTGGAAACACCATATATTTT. The chain combines TRBV7-2 with TRBJ1-3; tentative D call: TRBD1 (6 bases). Trimming left V 5 bases short and J 2 bases short, with 13 bases between. Germline V gene sequence: CDR1 SGHTA, CDR2 FQGNSA. This CDR3 region has 15 residues. Complete variable domain (other parts from reference TRBV7-2 and TRBJ1-3): GAGVSQSPSNKVTEKGKDVELRCDPISGHTALYWYRQSLGQGLEFLIYFQGNSAPDKSGLPSDRFSAERTGGSVSTLTIQRTQQEDSAVYLCASSITGSPGNTIYFGEGSWLTVV.

The chain has TRBV3-1 (or the pseudogene TRBV3-2) and TRBJ2-1; 9 bases align to TRBD1. Trimming took 4 bases from V and 4 from J; bases not matched to a gene: 8. Germline CDR1 reads LGHDT; CDR2 reads YNNKEL (reference sequence). The CDR3 is 16 residues long. Here the CDR3 DNA reads TGTGCCAGCAGCCCACGCACAGGGGGCGCATACAATGAGCAGTTCTTC. Protein sequence: CASSPRTGGAYNEQFF.

This clone has a single count. The J gene is TRBJ1-5, the V gene TRBV24-1; 7 bases are shared with TRBD1. CDR1 is KGHDR and CDR2 is SFDVKD in the germline V gene. Trimming cost V 4 bases and J 1 base; bases outside gene matches: 6. The CDR3 runs to 16 residues. The CDR3 DNA reads as TGTGCCACCAGTGAGGCAGGGGGTTTAAGCAATCAGCCCCAGCATTTT. Translation gives CATSEAGGLSNQPQHF.

This rearrangement joins TRBV21-1 to TRBJ1-5. TRBV21-1 is tagged as a pseudogene. The CDR3 contains 16 residues. The CDR3 sequence: CASSKGEAIWDQPQHF. In DNA, the CDR3 is TGTGCCAGCAGCAAAGGCGAGGCAATATGGGATCAGCCCCAGCATTTT.

The V call is TRBV12-5, the J call TRBJ1-3; TRBD1 is a possible D gene (6 bases). The length of the CDR3 is 16 residues. The germline V gene encodes CDR1 LGHNT and CDR2 FRNRAP. V dropped 5 bases and J dropped 2 bases, with 16 bases sitting between them. Here the CDR3 DNA reads TGTGCTAGTGGTACCTGGGCGGGGGCGACTGGAAACACCATATATTTT. Translation: CASGTWAGATGNTIYF.

This clone is a singleton in its sample. The chain joins TRBV4-3 to TRBJ2-1; 7 bases are a match to TRBD2. This CDR3 contains 13 residues. Germline V CDR1 and CDR2: LGHNA, YSLEER. V dropped 0 bases and J dropped 16; count of bases not matched to a gene: 9. The chain's CDR3 is CASSQDRGLVGFF. The DNA for the CDR3 is TGCGCCAGCAGCCAAGATCGAGGACTAGTAGGTTTCTTC.